The rows below give T cell receptor beta chains drawn from one sample of a study of T cell changes during pregnancy in multiple sclerosis. Here immunoSEQ multiplex PCR was the method, and the copy in TCRdb shows in-frame clones only, minus some. This sample has fewer than 150,000 clones; less than 97% occur once, and the top ten carry roughly 0.44%. Sequencing was performed on peripheral blood, taken after pregnancy. The origin of the receptors is a female donor with multiple sclerosis, enrolled in a pregnancy study. Each CDR3 is given with its conserved first and last residue. A D gene is named only where the DNA matches it firmly. Only some rows state a clone size, as once, few, many or a class for expanded clones.

clone_size	d_call	v_call	j_call	cdr3_aa	cdr3_nt
-	-	TRBV2	TRBJ1-5	CASNQAGYSNQPQHF	TGTGCCAGCAATCAGGCGGGCTATAGCAATCAGCCCCAGCATTTT
-	-	TRBV7-9	TRBJ2-7	CASSLMGAHEQYF	TGTGCCAGCAGCTTAATGGGGGCCCACGAGCAGTACTTC
-	-	TRBV28	TRBJ2-7	CASSLYPGSYEQYF	TGTGCCAGCAGTTTATATCCGGGGTCCTACGAGCAGTACTTC
-	-	TRBV7-6	TRBJ1-1	CASSLAMIGVQNTEAFF	TGTGCCAGCAGCTTAGCCATGATAGGGGTCCAGAACACTGAAGCTTTCTTT
once	-	TRBV5-1	TRBJ2-3	CASSFTSSTDTQYF	TGCGCCAGCTCCTTTACATCTAGCACAGATACGCAGTATTTT
-	TRBD2	TRBV28	TRBJ2-2	CASSPPPGSGRAKTGELFF	TGTGCCAGCAGTCCCCCCCCGGGTAGCGGGAGGGCGAAAACCGGGGAGCTGTTTTTT
-	-	TRBV15	TRBJ2-7	CATSRDLGGNSYEQYF	TGTGCCACCAGCAGAGATCTCGGCGGGAACTCCTACGAGCAGTACTTC
-	TRBD1	TRBV6-6	TRBJ2-1	CASSPPRDRGNEQFF	TGTGCCAGCAGTCCCCCCCGGGACAGGGGTAATGAGCAGTTCTTC
once	TRBD1	TRBV2	TRBJ1-4	CASMAGGYEKLFF	TGTGCCAGCATGGCAGGGGGCTATGAAAAACTGTTTTTT
-	TRBD2	TRBV4-2	TRBJ2-1	CASSPHLTSGRHNEQFF	TGTGCCAGCAGCCCACACCTTACTAGCGGGAGGCACAATGAGCAGTTCTTC
-	TRBD1	TRBV5-6	TRBJ1-1	CASSSGTGVEAFF	TGTGCCAGCAGCTCCGGGACAGGGGTTGAAGCTTTCTTT
-	-	TRBV30	TRBJ1-5	CAWSVRDRRNQPQHF	TGTGCCTGGAGTGTACGCGACAGACGCAATCAGCCCCAGCATTTT